This TCR beta chain was retrieved from a study of T cells in Graves' hyperthyroidism and ophthalmopathy (dated by TCRdb to about 2019). The study in broad terms: To identify TCR V-J signatures that set the groups apart, the researchers used a discovery cohort of 100 patients, made up of some 41 with Graves' ophthalmopathy and 57 with stable Graves' hyperthyroidism. The 100 or so discovery patients were randomly split 7:3 into training and test sets. According to the paper, TCR Vbeta CDR3 sequencing was carried out on roughly 130 peripheral blood samples, which came from fewer than 50 ophthalmopathy, roughly 75 hyperthyroidism and roughly 17 progressor patients. The study also compared thyroid tissue and blood T-cell repertoires from over 5 Graves' hyperthyroidism patients. After sampling, hyperthyroidism patients received methimazole starting at 30 mg daily, and ophthalmopathy patients received high-dose intravenous methylprednisolone. Prospective prediction of ophthalmopathy was tested in an independent validation cohort of approximately 18 hyperthyroidism patients and 15 to 17 patients who later progressed to ophthalmopathy. Study-level results and caveats: A 13 V-J signature model separated ophthalmopathy from stable hyperthyroidism, with approximately 87% sensitivity and just under 84% specificity in cross-validation and 80%/75% in testing. Blood samples also contained most of the expanded thyroid clonotypes (frequency above 0.001), which suggests that blood repertoires may reflect thyroid immune responses. During validation, the model predicted progression to ophthalmopathy a median of approximately 6.5 months ahead of onset, with approximately 70% sensitivity and 72% to 85% specificity. No statistical method was used to set the sample size in advance, and investigators knew the group allocation.

Of note for this clonotype: The antigen this receptor binds is unknown. No base quality values were provided; no much bigger clone lies one nucleotide off.

Stable Graves' hyperthyroidism was defined as no progression to ophthalmopathy during 18 months of follow-up. The hyperthyroidism patients were between 18 and 65 years old and newly diagnosed, with a disease duration of less than 2 months. The study excluded patients with uncontrolled infections, other autoimmune diseases, pregnancy or lactation. Diagnoses relied on clinical symptoms, serum thyroxine and TRAb, thyroid ultrasound and orbital computed tomography. Total RNA was extracted with Trizol reagent, and quality was checked on an Agilent 2100 Bioanalyzer. The TCR beta CDR3 regions were amplified from RNA transcripts. The first round of RT-PCR for the TCR CDR3 was performed with the HTBI primer set and the Qiagen OneStep RT-PCR kit. A second multiplex PCR round built the libraries, followed by size selection and purification. Sequencing of the libraries was done on an Illumina HiSeq2000 using paired-end 100 bp reads. The study's processing was this. SOAPnuke was used to process the raw data, throwing out any read that contained adapters or uncalled bases, had a mean Phred below 15, or lacked an exact constant-primer or identifier match. High-quality paired reads were merged with COPE v1.2.5, and unique nucleotide sequences were defined as clonotypes. MiTCR v1.1 was used to align clonotypes to the IMGT TRBV, TRBD and TRBJ reference segments. The analysis was restricted to V-J combinations with a frequency above 0.0001, which together covered just over 99% of the repertoires. The TCS score was defined as F50 (clonal expansion) divided by E x V (chaos), with BLOSUM62-based TCRdist calculated between CDR3 peptides within each V-J. Welch's t-statistics and random forest reduced around 520 V-J features to around 14, which were used in a naive Bayes classifier (R e1071). TCRdb reworked the public reads: Q25 trimming with fastp, MiXCR clone assembly, productive beta chains retained. Identical CDR3 proteins give one entry, which carries the most common genes and DNA. In this record, the V and J calls reflect TCRdb's handling and not the investigators' own analysis. This sample comprises approximately 590,000 distinct CDR3 sequences, 35% to 55% of them detected only once. The top ten clonotypes cover just over 8% of the sample.

Trimming removed 3 bases from V and 2 bases from J; the gene matches leave 17 bases unexplained. Reading the germline V gene gives CDR1 KGHDR and CDR2 SFDVKD. Taken from cysteine to phenylalanine, the CDR3 has 20 residues. Of all the DNA, just the CDR3 is kept, 60 bases in frame from base 1. The material sequenced was peripheral blood or thyroid tissue (not recorded which). The sequence was obtained from a woman under 30 with Graves' hyperthyroidism. Donor details come from another sample of the same person, matched by shared clones. The chain couples TRBV24-1 to TRBJ1-5, with 8 bases in between that match TRBD1. The sequenced DNA is TGTGCCACCAGTGATGGCACCTTTGCAGGGGGCGGCTATGGCAATCAGCCCCAGCATTTT. Its product reads: CATSDGTFAGGGYGNQPQHF.